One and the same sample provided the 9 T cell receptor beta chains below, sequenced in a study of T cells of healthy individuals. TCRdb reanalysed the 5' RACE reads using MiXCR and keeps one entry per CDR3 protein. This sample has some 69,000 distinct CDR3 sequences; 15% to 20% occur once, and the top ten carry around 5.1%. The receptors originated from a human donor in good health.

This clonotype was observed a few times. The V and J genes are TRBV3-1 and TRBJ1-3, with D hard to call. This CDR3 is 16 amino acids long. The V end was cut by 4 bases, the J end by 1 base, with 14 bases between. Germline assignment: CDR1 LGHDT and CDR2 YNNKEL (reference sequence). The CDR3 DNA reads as TGTGCCAGCAGCCCGGACCGCCGAACGTCTGGAAACACCATATATTTT. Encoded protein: CASSPDRRTSGNTIYF.

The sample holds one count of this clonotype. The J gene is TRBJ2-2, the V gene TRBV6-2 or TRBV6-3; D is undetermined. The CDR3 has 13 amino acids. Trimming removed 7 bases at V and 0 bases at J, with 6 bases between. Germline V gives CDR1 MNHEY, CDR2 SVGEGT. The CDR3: CASKVANTGELFF. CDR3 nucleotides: TGTGCCAGCAAGGTCGCGAACACCGGGGAGCTGTTTTTT.

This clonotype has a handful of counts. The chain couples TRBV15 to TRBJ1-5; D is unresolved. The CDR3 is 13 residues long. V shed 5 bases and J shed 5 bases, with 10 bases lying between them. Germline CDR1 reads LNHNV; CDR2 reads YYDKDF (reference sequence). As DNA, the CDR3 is TGTGCCACCAGCGTAGGGCCCGATCAGCCCCAGCATTTT. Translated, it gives CATSVGPDQPQHF.

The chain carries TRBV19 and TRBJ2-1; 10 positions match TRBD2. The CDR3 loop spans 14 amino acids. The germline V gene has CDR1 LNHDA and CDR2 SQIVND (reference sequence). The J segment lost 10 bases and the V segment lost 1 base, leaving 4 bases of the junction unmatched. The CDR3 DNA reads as TGTGCCAGTAGTATAGGGACTAGCGGATTGGAGCAGTTCTTC. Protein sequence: CASSIGTSGLEQFF.

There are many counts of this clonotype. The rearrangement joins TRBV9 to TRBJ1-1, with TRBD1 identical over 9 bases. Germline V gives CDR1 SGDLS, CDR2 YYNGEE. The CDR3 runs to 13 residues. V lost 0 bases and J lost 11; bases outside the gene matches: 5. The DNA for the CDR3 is TGTGCCAGCAGCGTAGCGGGACAGGGAAGGGCTTTCTTT. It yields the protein CASSVAGQGRAFF. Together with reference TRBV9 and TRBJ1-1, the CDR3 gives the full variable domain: DSGVTQTPKHLITATGQRVTLRCSPRSGDLSVYWYQQSLDQGLQFLIQYYNGEERAKGNILERFSAQQFPDLHSELNLSSLELGDSALYFCASSVAGQGRAFFGQGTRLTVV.

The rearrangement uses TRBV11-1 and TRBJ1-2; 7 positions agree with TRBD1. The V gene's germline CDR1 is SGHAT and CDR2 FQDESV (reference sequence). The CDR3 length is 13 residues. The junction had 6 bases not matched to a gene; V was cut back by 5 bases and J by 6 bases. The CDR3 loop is CASSRPGGNGYTF. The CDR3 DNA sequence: TGTGCCAGCAGCCGGCCAGGGGGGAATGGCTACACCTTC. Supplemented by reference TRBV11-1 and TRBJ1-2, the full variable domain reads EAEVAQSPRYKITEKSQAVAFWCDPISGHATLYWYRQILGQGPELLVQFQDESVVDDSQLPKDRFSAERLKGVDSTLKIQPAELGDSAMYLCASSRPGGNGYTFGSGTRLTVV.

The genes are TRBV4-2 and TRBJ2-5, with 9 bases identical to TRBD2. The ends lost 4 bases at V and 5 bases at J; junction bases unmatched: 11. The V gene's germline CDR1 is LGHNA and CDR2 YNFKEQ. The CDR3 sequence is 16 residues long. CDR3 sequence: CASSLRIAGAMETQYF. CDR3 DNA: TGTGCCAGCAGCCTCCGAATAGCGGGGGCCATGGAGACCCAGTACTTC.

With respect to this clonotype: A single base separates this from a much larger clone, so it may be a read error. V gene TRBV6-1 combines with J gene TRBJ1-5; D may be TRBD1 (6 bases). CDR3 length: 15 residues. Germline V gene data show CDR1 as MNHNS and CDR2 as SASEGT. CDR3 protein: CASSPLAGENRPQHF. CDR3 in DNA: TGTGCCAGCAGCCCCCTGGCAGGGGAAAATCGGCCCCAGCATTTT.

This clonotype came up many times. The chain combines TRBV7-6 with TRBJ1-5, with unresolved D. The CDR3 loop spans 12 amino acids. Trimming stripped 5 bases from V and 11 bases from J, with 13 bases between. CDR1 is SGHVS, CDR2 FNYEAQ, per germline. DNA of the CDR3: TGTGCCAGCAGCAAAACCCGCAGAGCCCAGCATTTT. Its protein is CASSKTRRAQHF. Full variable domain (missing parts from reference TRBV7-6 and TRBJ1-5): GAGVSQSPRYKVTKRGQDVALRCDPISGHVSLYWYRQALGQGPEFLTYFNYEAQQDKSGLPNDRFSAERPEGSISTLTIQRTEQRDSAMYRCASSKTRRAQHFGDGTRLSIL.